One sample yielded the 2 T cell receptor beta chains listed below, sequenced in a study of T cell responses to AZD1222 COVID-19 vaccine. Some clones are missing from TCRdb's copy, which holds only in-frame ones; the method was immunoSEQ multiplex PCR. The sample yields 180,000 or so clones, roughly nine tenths seen once. The material sequenced was peripheral blood, taken 28 days after the second AZD1222 dose. Every receptor here comes from an adult who received the AZD1222 COVID-19 vaccine.

The chain is built from TRBV7-9 and TRBJ1-1; D uncertain. V was pared by 0 bases and J by 0 bases, with 8 bases between. The CDR3 spans 15 residues. Germline values: CDR1 SEHNR, CDR2 FQNEAQ (reference sequence). The CDR3 DNA sequence: TGTGCCAGCAGCTTAGCGCGAGGGATGAACACTGAAGCTTTCTTT. It specifies CASSLARGMNTEAFF.

This chain joins TRBV5-8 and TRBJ2-5, with no clear D. Trimming cost V 1 base and J 2 bases, with 6 bases left between them. CDR1 is SGHTS and CDR2 is YDEGEE in the germline V gene. CDR3 length equals 13 residues. The CDR3 nucleotides read TGTGCCAGCAGCTTGCAGCTTCAAGAGACCCAGTACTTC. Translation gives CASSLQLQETQYF.